This T cell receptor beta chain emerged from a study of control samples from healthy donors and cancer patients. The CDR3 spans 14 residues. J lost 5 bases, V lost 4 bases, and 4 bases had no gene match. The germline CDR1 and CDR2 sequences are SGHDN and FVKESK. The table lists this clone with a few counts. This table comes from immunoSEQ multiplex PCR, and its TCRdb copy is limited to in-frame clones, with some not included. Of fewer than 200,000 clones listed, 90% are singletons. The chain recombines TRBV14 with TRBJ1-4, with 7 bases matching TRBD1. Sequenced: blood. This sequence originates from a woman aged 50 to 65 in good health. The CDR3 nucleotides are TGTGCCAGCAGCCCCAGACAGGGAAATGAAAAACTGTTTTTT. Its protein is CASSPRQGNEKLFF.